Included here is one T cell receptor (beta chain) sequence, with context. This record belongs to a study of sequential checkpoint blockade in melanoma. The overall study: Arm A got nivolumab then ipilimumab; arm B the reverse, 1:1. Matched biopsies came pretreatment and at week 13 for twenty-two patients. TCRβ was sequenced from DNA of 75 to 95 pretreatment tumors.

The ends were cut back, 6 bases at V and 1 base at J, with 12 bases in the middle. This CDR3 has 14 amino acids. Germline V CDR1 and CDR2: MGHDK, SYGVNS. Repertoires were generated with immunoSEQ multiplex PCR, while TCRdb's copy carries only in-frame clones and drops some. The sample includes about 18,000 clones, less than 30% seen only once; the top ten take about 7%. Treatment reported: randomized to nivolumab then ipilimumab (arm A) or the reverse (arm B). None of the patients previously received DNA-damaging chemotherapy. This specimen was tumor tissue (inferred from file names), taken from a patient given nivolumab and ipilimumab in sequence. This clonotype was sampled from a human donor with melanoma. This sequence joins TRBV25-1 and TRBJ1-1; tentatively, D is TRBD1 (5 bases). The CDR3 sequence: CASRPPGANTEAFF. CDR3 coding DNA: TGTGCCAGCAGACCCCCCGGGGCGAACACTGAAGCTTTCTTT.